These 12 T cell receptor beta chains originate from one sample sequenced in a study of neurological immune-mediated disorders (dated by TCRdb to 2018 to 2020). Library creation used 5' RACE. The sample was run on an Illumina HiSeq 2500. TCRdb reworked the public reads: Q25 trimming with fastp, MiXCR clone assembly, productive beta chains retained. Every entry covers one CDR3 protein and lists the most common genes and DNA from its rows. The sample contains 35,000 to 45,000 distinct CDR3 sequences, around a tenth of them found a single time. Together, the top ten hold 3% to 4% of the sample. The material sequenced was CD4+ T cells from blood. The source is a woman aged 30 to 39 with HTLV-1-associated myelopathy (HAM/TSP).

This clonotype was detected many times. V gene TRBV5-1 combines with J gene TRBJ2-7, with a possible D match to TRBD2 (6 bases). Trimming shortened V by 3 bases and J by 0 bases, and 10 bases separated the two germline ends. Germline V lookup: CDR1 SGHRS, CDR2 YFSETQ. The CDR3 has 14 amino acids. Here the CDR3 reads CASSSTGDSYEQYF. CDR3 nucleotides: TGCGCCAGCAGCTCGACGGGAGACTCCTACGAGCAGTACTTC. Full variable domain (missing parts from reference TRBV5-1 and TRBJ2-7): KAGVTQTPRYLIKTRGQQVTLSCSPISGHRSVSWYQQTPGQGLQFLFEYFSETQRNKGNFPGRFSGRQFSNSRSEMNVSTLELGDSALYLCASSSTGDSYEQYFGPGTRLTVT.

In its sample, this clonotype was seen many times. This chain joins TRBV20-1 and TRBJ2-7; 8 nucleotides match TRBD1. The CDR3 length is 14 residues. From germline, CDR1 is DFQATT and CDR2 SNEGSKA (reference sequence). V trimming: 4 bases; J trimming: 2 bases; junction bases outside the gene matches: 7. The CDR3 loop reads CSATRTGYPYEQYF. The CDR3 region has the DNA TGCAGTGCTACCAGGACAGGGTATCCCTACGAGCAGTACTTC.

At least ten counts were recorded for this clonotype. This rearrangement joins TRBV5-1 to TRBJ2-7; 8 bases are shared with TRBD1. The CDR3 runs to 15 residues. CDR1 SGHRS and CDR2 YFSETQ come from the germline V gene. Trimming took 1 base from V and 4 from J; bases not matched to a gene: 7. The CDR3 loop reads CASSLLTGGTYEQYF. CDR3 sequence (DNA): TGCGCCAGCAGCTTGTTAACAGGGGGAACATACGAGCAGTACTTC.

This chain uses TRBV20-1 with TRBJ1-1; possibly TRBD1 for D (5 bases). Germline V gives CDR1 DFQATT, CDR2 SNEGSKA (reference sequence). V was clipped by 0 bases and J by 6 bases, with 11 bases between them. The CDR3 has 13 residues. The DNA for the CDR3 is TGCAGTGCTAGAGATGCCGGGGGGTCTGAAGCTTTCTTT. It yields the protein CSARDAGGSEAFF.

This clonotype was seen repeatedly, ten times or more. The chain has TRBV10-3 and TRBJ1-1; a weak D match, TRBD1 (5 bases). The CDR3 consists of 14 residues. CDR1 is ENHRY and CDR2 is SYGVKD in the germline V gene. V was shortened by 7 bases and J by 0 bases, with 12 bases between the two germline ends. The CDR3 DNA reads TGTGCCATCATTAAGGACACGGTGAACACTGAAGCTTTCTTT. This gives the protein CAIIKDTVNTEAFF.

This clonotype was detected ten times or more. The rearrangement joins TRBV29-1 to TRBJ2-1; D is perhaps TRBD2 (5 bases). Trimming pared 8 bases from V and 3 bases from J, leaving 8 bases between. Germline V gene data show CDR1 as SQVTM and CDR2 as ANQGSEA. The CDR3 runs to 11 residues. CDR3: CSCSGYNEQFF. CDR3 sequence (DNA): TGCAGCTGCAGCGGCTACAATGAGCAGTTCTTC.

The chain joins TRBV5-1 to TRBJ2-1, with 7 bases identical to TRBD1. V lost 5 bases, J lost 4 bases, and 9 bases stayed unmatched. This CDR3 has 15 residues. Germline V gene data show CDR1 as SGHRS and CDR2 as YFSETQ. The CDR3 reads CASRSSEGAYNEQFF. DNA of the CDR3: TGCGCCAGCAGATCAAGCGAGGGGGCATACAATGAGCAGTTCTTC.

This clonotype has ten or more counts. V usage is TRBV5-1 and J usage is TRBJ2-3, with a tentative D call TRBD1 (5 bases). V was shortened by 1 base and J by 2 bases, with 8 bases between the two germline ends. CDR1 is SGHRS and CDR2 is YFSETQ in the germline V gene. The CDR3 runs to 14 residues. CDR3 sequence: CASSLNRFTDTQYF. The CDR3 DNA follows: TGCGCCAGCAGCTTGAACAGGTTCACAGATACGCAGTATTTT.

Many counts were recorded for this clonotype. A much bigger clone sits one base away, suggesting this may be a read error. The chain has TRBV20-1 and TRBJ1-6; D remains unclear. The germline V and J ends were trimmed by 5 bases and 9 bases, with 23 bases remaining between them. There are 16 residues in the CDR3. Per germline, CDR1 DFQATT and CDR2 SNEGSKA (reference sequence). Here the CDR3 DNA reads TGCAGTGCTTCCCCGGAGGGCCGGAGGCAAATTTCACCCCTCCACTTT. As protein: CSASPEGRRQISPLHF.

At least ten counts were recorded for this clonotype. CDR3 protein: CASSTRGEKGDYGYTF. CDR3 in DNA: TGTGCCAGCAGTACCCGAGGGGAAAAAGGCGACTATGGCTACACCTTC. This chain joins TRBV6-6 and TRBJ1-2; maybe TRBD1 (5 bases). There are 16 residues in the CDR3. Germline CDR1 reads MNHNY; CDR2 reads SVGAGI (reference sequence). The germline V and J ends were trimmed by 5 bases and 3 bases, with 19 bases remaining between them.

In this sample, this clonotype turned up many times. V usage is TRBV30 and J usage is TRBJ2-2, with D possibly TRBD2 on 5 matching bases. The CDR3 runs to 15 residues. Germline CDR1 reads GTSNPN; CDR2 reads SVGIG (reference sequence). The germline V and J ends were trimmed by 0 bases and 3 bases, with 11 bases remaining between them. The CDR3, as DNA: TGTGCCTGGAGTGTAGGAGGTTCATACACCGGGGAGCTGTTTTTT. Translation gives CAWSVGGSYTGELFF. Supplemented by reference TRBV30 and TRBJ2-2, the full variable domain reads SQTIHQWPATLVQPVGSPLSLECTVEGTSNPNLYWYRQAAGRGLQLLFYSVGIGQISSEVPQNLSASRPQDRQFILSSKKLLLSDSGFYLCAWSVGGSYTGELFFGEGSRLTVL.

This clonotype came up many times. The genes are TRBV20-1 and TRBJ1-6, with D perhaps TRBD1 (6 bases). V lost 5 bases to trimming and J lost 0 bases, with 11 bases between them. This CDR3 has 15 amino acids. CDR1 is DFQATT, CDR2 SNEGSKA, per germline (reference sequence). CDR3 protein: CSAAQQGSYNSPLHF. The DNA for the CDR3 is TGCAGTGCTGCCCAACAGGGCTCCTATAATTCACCCCTCCACTTT.